The source of this T cell receptor (beta chain) is a study of T cell responses to AZD1222 COVID-19 vaccine. Study-wide results and limits: Most donors were white British, females outnumbered males, and clonal diversity was possibly underestimated. CD4 TCRs linked to vaccination spanned spike, dominating at 160-218 and 743-854. Reports indicate that nearly half of spike-specific TCRs are directed at unmutated variant regions.

Per germline, CDR1 MDHEN and CDR2 SYDVKM. The CDR3 length is 12 residues. V was cut by 1 base and J by 4 bases, with 5 bases left in between. Worth noting for this clone: The antigen is not known.

Produced via immunoSEQ multiplex PCR; TCRdb's table is partial and in-frame only. This sample carries 150,000 to 200,000 clones, less than 95% of them seen once, and the ten largest clones take 5% to 6.5%. J is TRBJ2-7 and V is TRBV28, with unresolved D. The sample was peripheral blood, taken 28 days after the second AZD1222 dose. The sequence came from an adult who received the AZD1222 COVID-19 vaccine. CDR3 protein: CASSLLVYEQYF. CDR3 sequence (DNA): TGTGCCAGCAGTTTATTGGTTTACGAGCAGTACTTC.